The next 20 T cell receptor beta chains were all read from a single sample in a study of T cells in Graves' hyperthyroidism and ophthalmopathy. Amplified TCR beta CDR3 regions derived from RNA transcripts. A set of HTBI primers served as the primers for a first-round RT-PCR of the TCR CDR3. TCRdb re-called the multiplex PCR reads through MiXCR, storing one row per CDR3 protein. The sample carries about 260,000 distinct CDR3 sequences, 16% recorded once. The specimen was blood. The source is a woman aged 18 to 35 with Graves' ophthalmopathy.

This clonotype was seen repeatedly, ten times or more. The chain carries TRBV5-1 and TRBJ2-2, with D uncertain. The germline V and J ends were trimmed by 1 base and 1 base, with 14 bases remaining between them. The CDR3 has 17 amino acids. Germline loops: CDR1 SGHRS, CDR2 YFSETQ. The CDR3 DNA is TGCGCCAGCAGCTTGTTTACTTCCCTGATGAACACCGGGGAGCTGTTTTTT. Its translation: CASSLFTSLMNTGELFF.

This chain joins TRBV27 and TRBJ2-1; perhaps D is TRBD1 or TRBD2 (5 bases each). The CDR3 spans 13 residues. The V end lost 6 bases, the J end lost 10 bases, and 16 bases lay between the germline ends. Germline lookup yields CDR1 MNHEY and CDR2 SMNVEV (reference sequence). CDR3 DNA sequence: TGTGCCAGCAGCCCGGGGCGTGGATACGAGCAGTTCTTC. Amino acids: CASSPGRGYEQFF.

The chain is built from TRBV24-1 and TRBJ2-1; D is possibly TRBD1 or TRBD2 (5 bases each). The CDR3 has 13 residues. Germline V gene lookup returns CDR1 KGHDR and CDR2 SFDVKD. Trimming left V 5 bases short and J 6 bases short, with 10 bases between. The CDR3 coding sequence is TGTGCCACCAGTGGGGGGACGGGCAATGAGCAGTTCTTC. Its protein product is CATSGGTGNEQFF.

This clonotype was seen ten or more times. V gene TRBV3-1 combines with J gene TRBJ2-3; 12 bases are a match to TRBD2. CDR3 length: 16 residues. The junction had 5 bases not matched to a gene; V was cut back by 4 bases and J by 3 bases. The germline gives CDR1 LGHDT, CDR2 YNNKEL (reference sequence). CDR3 bases: TGTGCCAGCAGCCCGCTAGCGGGAGGGCCAACAGATACGCAGTATTTT. It yields the protein CASSPLAGGPTDTQYF.

A word on this clonotype: A much larger clone lies one base from this, so it may be a read error. The gene calls are TRBV24-1 and TRBJ2-3; TRBD2 matches at 8 bases. The CDR3 consists of 17 residues. Losses at the gene ends were 0 bases for V and 1 base for J; bases not matched to a gene: 5. Germline values: CDR1 KGHDR, CDR2 SFDVKD. For the CDR3, the DNA is TGTGCCACCAGTGATTTGCCTCCGGGAGGGGGCACAGATACGCAGTATTTT. It is translated as CATSDLPPGGGTDTQYF.

This clonotype came up a few times. The genes are TRBV20-1 and TRBJ1-3; D is uncertain. Per the germline V gene, CDR1 is DFQATT and CDR2 is SNEGSKA (reference sequence). V lost 3 bases to trimming and J lost 0 bases, with 9 bases between them. The CDR3 sequence is 14 residues long. DNA for the CDR3: TGCAGTGCTAGTGCCACCAGCTCTGGAAACACCATATATTTT. Translating gives CSASATSSGNTIYF.

The chain uses TRBV29-1 and TRBJ2-7, with D unresolved. The V and J ends lost 6 bases and 3 bases respectively, with 9 bases between them. Germline V CDR1 and CDR2: SQVTM, ANQGSEA. This CDR3 region has 11 residues. CDR3 coding DNA: TGCAGCGTGGACGGATACTACGAGCAGTACTTC. Protein product: CSVDGYYEQYF.

On this clonotype: A read error may account for a junction end that differs from germline. The chain couples TRBV7-3 to TRBJ1-1, with 8 nucleotides matching TRBD1. The length of the CDR3 is 14 residues. CDR1 is SGHTA, CDR2 FQGTGA, per germline. CDR3 sequence: CAGSSQGAGTEAFF. The CDR3 bases are TGTGCCGGCAGCTCTCAGGGGGCTGGCACTGAAGCTTTCTTT.

This clonotype has a count of ten or more. The chain employs TRBV7-9 and TRBJ2-1, with TRBD1 matching over 12 bases. The CDR3 length is 18 residues. The germline V gene encodes CDR1 SEHNR and CDR2 FQNEAQ (reference sequence). Trimming removed 7 bases from V and 7 bases from J; junction bases left unmatched: 17. The chain's CDR3 is CASTKWGDRGRMENEQFF. CDR3 in DNA: TGTGCCAGCACCAAATGGGGGGACAGGGGGCGAATGGAGAATGAGCAGTTCTTC. The whole variable domain, filled in from reference TRBV7-9 and TRBJ2-1, reads DTGVSQNPRHKITKRGQNVTFRCDPISEHNRLYWYRQTLGQGPEFLTYFQNEAQLEKSRLLSDRFSAERPKGSFSTLEIQRTEQGDSAMYLCASTKWGDRGRMENEQFFGPGTRLTVL.

V gene TRBV27 combines with J gene TRBJ1-1, with D uncertain. V gave up 6 bases and J gave up 3 bases, with 11 bases separating them. This CDR3 spans 13 amino acids. Germline CDR1 is MNHEY and CDR2 is SMNVEV (reference sequence). DNA of the CDR3: TGTGCCAGCAGCCGCCTTGGGGACACTGAAGCTTTCTTT. It translates to CASSRLGDTEAFF.

On this clonotype: This may be a read error, as it is one base from a much larger clone. V is TRBV7-8 and J is TRBJ2-5; D remains ambiguous. Per germline, CDR1 SGHVS and CDR2 FQNEAQ. CDR3 length equals 13 residues. The CDR3 region is CANSAGPQETQYF. The CDR3 coding sequence is TGTGCCAACAGCGCCGGCCCACAAGAGACCCAGTACTTC.

This clonotype has at least ten counts. The rearrangement joins TRBV20-1 to TRBJ2-7; D gene uncertain. CDR1 is DFQATT and CDR2 is SNEGSKA in the germline V gene (reference sequence). The length of the CDR3 is 14 residues. V was shortened by 6 bases and J by 2 bases, with 17 bases between the two germline ends. The CDR3 DNA follows: TGCAGTGCCCATCAATTGGCGGTACCCTACGAGCAGTACTTC. Its protein is CSAHQLAVPYEQYF.

The chain has TRBV6-2 or TRBV6-3 and TRBJ1-2; weak D call: TRBD1 (5 bases). Per germline, CDR1 MNHEY and CDR2 SVGEGT. The CDR3 is 14 residues long. Trimming removed 5 bases from V and 5 bases from J, with 15 bases in between. CDR3 amino acids: CASSNVGRGYGYTF. CDR3 DNA sequence: TGTGCCAGCAGTAACGTAGGACGGGGGTATGGCTACACCTTC.

This clonotype was detected only a few times. The chain recombines TRBV4-1 with TRBJ1-2; D ambiguous. Trimming shortened V by 0 bases and J by 6 bases, and 14 bases separated the two germline ends. The CDR3 runs to 15 residues. The germline V gene has CDR1 MGHRA and CDR2 YSYEKL. CDR3 protein: CASSQDSGSGDGYTF. The CDR3 DNA sequence: TGCGCCAGCAGCCAAGACAGTGGCAGCGGGGATGGCTACACCTTC.

In this sample, this clonotype turned up many times. The chain uses TRBV6-5 and TRBJ1-1; possibly TRBD1 for D (5 bases). CDR1 and CDR2 from the germline V gene are MNHEY and SVGAGI. Deletions cut 2 bases from V and 3 bases from J, with 19 bases between. This CDR3 has 17 amino acids. CDR3 DNA: TGTGCCAGCAGTTACGCAACTTTGTGGGGGGAGGACACTGAAGCTTTCTTT. It specifies CASSYATLWGEDTEAFF.

This clonotype appeared many times. This rearrangement joins TRBV2 to TRBJ1-1; the D is unclear. V shed 4 bases and J shed 1 base, with 19 bases lying between them. This CDR3 region has 17 residues. CDR1 is SNHLY, CDR2 FYNNEI, per germline. DNA for the CDR3: TGTGCCAGCAGTGCCCCTATAGGGTCGACGGGGAACACTGAAGCTTTCTTT. As protein: CASSAPIGSTGNTEAFF.

This clonotype was seen at least ten times. The chain has TRBV5-5 and TRBJ1-3; D remains ambiguous. Deletions cut 2 bases from V and 0 bases from J, with 6 bases between. CDR3 size: 14 residues. Per germline, CDR1 SGHKS and CDR2 YYEKEE (reference sequence). CDR3 loop: CASSLRSSGNTIYF. DNA for the CDR3: TGTGCCAGCAGCTTACGCAGCTCTGGAAACACCATATATTTT.

This clonotype was detected many times. CDR3 DNA: TGTGCCAGCAGCTTGCAGGGTGCGAGCAATGAGCAGTTCTTC. Translated: CASSLQGASNEQFF. The V call is TRBV5-5, the J call TRBJ2-1; possible D gene TRBD1, 5 bases. V was pared by 1 base and J by 6 bases, with 11 bases between. The length of the CDR3 is 14 residues. Per the germline V gene, CDR1 is SGHKS and CDR2 is YYEKEE (reference sequence).

In this sample, this clonotype turned up many times. The chain has TRBV9 and TRBJ1-1, with D perhaps TRBD1 (6 bases). V was pared by 3 bases and J by 1 base, with 13 bases between. The CDR3 is 15 residues long. Germline assignment: CDR1 SGDLS and CDR2 YYNGEE. The CDR3 sequence is CASSEGDTSNTEAFF. CDR3 in DNA: TGTGCCAGCAGCGAGGGGGACACCTCGAACACTGAAGCTTTCTTT.

Only a few counts were recorded for this clonotype. Since a much larger clone is just one base distant, this may be a read error. This sequence joins TRBV6-2 or TRBV6-3 and TRBJ2-7; 9 bases match TRBD2. Germline CDR1 reads MNHEY; CDR2 reads SVGEGT. This CDR3 spans 14 amino acids. CDR3 loop: CVSSLPSGIYEQYF. Here the CDR3 DNA reads TGTGTCAGCAGTTTACCTAGCGGGATCTACGAGCAGTACTTC.